These 6 T cell receptor beta chains originate from one sample sequenced in a study of blood T cell repertoires in COVID-19. Assay: immunoSEQ multiplex PCR; the TCRdb copy retains only in-frame clones and omits some. The sample gives almost 250,000 clones, over 75% of which show up once; approximately 9% is in the top ten. The sample comprised PBMCs or T cells enriched from blood (not recorded which). These receptors came from a woman aged 50 to 65 with acute COVID-19.

The chain carries TRBV5-5 and TRBJ2-3, with 10 bases lining up with TRBD1. The trim removed 3 bases at V and 2 bases at J, leaving 6 bases unmatched. CDR3 length: 16 amino acids. The germline CDR1 and CDR2 sequences are SGHKS and YYEKEE (reference sequence). The CDR3 here is CASSYRTGGYTDTQYF. CDR3 nucleotide sequence: TGTGCCAGCAGCTACCGGACAGGGGGATACACAGATACGCAGTATTTT.

The J gene is TRBJ1-4, the V gene TRBV4-3; 7 nucleotides agree with TRBD1. The CDR3 contains 15 residues. V gave up 4 bases and J gave up 6 bases; unmatched junction bases: 8. Looked up from germline, CDR1 is LGHNA and CDR2 is YSLEER. This chain's CDR3 is CASSRSSTGYEKLFF. CDR3 DNA: TGCGCCAGCAGCCGGTCGTCGACAGGGTATGAAAAACTGTTTTTT.

The chain is built from TRBV5-1 and TRBJ1-5, with TRBD1 matching 9 bases. The CDR3 sequence is 14 residues long. CDR1 SGHRS and CDR2 YFSETQ come from the germline V gene. V trimming: 2 bases; J trimming: 5 bases; junction bases outside the gene matches: 2. The CDR3: CASSLQGADQPQHF. The CDR3 coding sequence is TGCGCCAGCAGCTTACAGGGGGCCGATCAGCCCCAGCATTTT.

This clone showed up just a few times. The chain couples TRBV5-1 to TRBJ2-2; 8 nucleotides match TRBD2. The ends lost 4 bases at V and 6 bases at J; junction bases unmatched: 11. Germline lookup yields CDR1 SGHRS and CDR2 YFSETQ. The CDR3 consists of 16 residues. The CDR3 is CASSAGGHVSAGELFF. CDR3 coding DNA: TGCGCCAGCAGCGCGGGGGGTCACGTCTCGGCCGGGGAGCTGTTTTTT.

J is TRBJ2-3 and V is TRBV18, with 13 bases lining up with TRBD2. J lost 9 bases, V lost 5 bases, and 14 bases had no gene match. The CDR3 spans 17 residues. Germline V CDR1 and CDR2: KGHSH, LQKENI. The CDR3 spells CASSTGTSGIWRETQYF. CDR3 in DNA: TGTGCCAGCTCAACCGGGACTAGCGGGATCTGGCGGGAGACGCAGTATTTT.

The V and J genes are TRBV7-9 and TRBJ2-7; 8 bases align to TRBD1. There are 16 residues in the CDR3. Germline CDR1 SEHNR, CDR2 FQNEAQ (reference sequence). The ends lost 3 bases at V and 4 bases at J; junction bases unmatched: 11. CDR3: CASSLKPQGGSYEQYF. The CDR3, as DNA: TGTGCCAGCAGCTTGAAGCCACAGGGGGGTAGTTACGAGCAGTACTTC. Drawing the rest from reference TRBV7-9 and TRBJ2-7, the complete variable domain is DTGVSQNPRHKITKRGQNVTFRCDPISEHNRLYWYRQTLGQGPEFLTYFQNEAQLEKSRLLSDRFSAERPKGSFSTLEIQRTEQGDSAMYLCASSLKPQGGSYEQYFGPGTRLTVT.